The TCR beta chain under discussion was sequenced for a study of blood T cell repertoires in COVID-19. Germline CDR1 is SGHKS and CDR2 is YYEKEE (reference sequence). V was shortened by 0 bases and J by 6 bases, with 12 bases between the two germline ends. This CDR3 is built from 14 residues. The repertoire was sequenced with immunoSEQ multiplex PCR; TCRdb's copy has only in-frame clones and lacks some. The sample lists 200,000 to 300,000 clones, around 83% occurring once. What was sequenced was peripheral blood. The sequence came from a middle-aged woman who had recovered from COVID-19. The V and J genes are TRBV5-5 and TRBJ1-2; D unresolved. The CDR3 reads CASSLVNSGDGYTF. The CDR3 DNA sequence: TGTGCCAGCAGCTTGGTCAATTCCGGGGATGGCTACACCTTC.